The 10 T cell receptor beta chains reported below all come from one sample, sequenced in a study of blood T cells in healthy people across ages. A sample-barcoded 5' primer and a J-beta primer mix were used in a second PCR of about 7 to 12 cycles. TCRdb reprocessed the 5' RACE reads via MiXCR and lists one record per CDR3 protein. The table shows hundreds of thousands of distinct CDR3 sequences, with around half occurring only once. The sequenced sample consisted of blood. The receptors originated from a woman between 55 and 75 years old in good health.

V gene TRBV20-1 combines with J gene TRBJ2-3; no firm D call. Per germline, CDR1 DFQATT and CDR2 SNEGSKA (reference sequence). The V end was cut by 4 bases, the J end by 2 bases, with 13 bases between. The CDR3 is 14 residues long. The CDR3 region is CSANLPSFTDTQYF. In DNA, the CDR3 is TGCAGTGCTAATCTTCCGAGCTTCACAGATACGCAGTATTTT.

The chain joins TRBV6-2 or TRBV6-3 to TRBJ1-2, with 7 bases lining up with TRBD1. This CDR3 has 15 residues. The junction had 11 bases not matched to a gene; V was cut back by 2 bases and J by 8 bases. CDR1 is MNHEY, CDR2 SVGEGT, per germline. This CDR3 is CASSYQVSGQDGYTF. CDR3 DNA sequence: TGTGCCAGCAGTTACCAGGTCTCTGGACAGGACGGCTACACCTTC.

The CDR3 DNA reads TGTGCCAGCAGCGCTAGCGGAGTTCGCAATGAGCAGTTCTTC. Protein: CASSASGVRNEQFF. The rearrangement joins TRBV7-2 to TRBJ2-1; 7 positions match TRBD2. Germline lookup yields CDR1 SGHTA and CDR2 FQGNSA. This CDR3 spans 14 amino acids. J was trimmed by 6 bases and V by 5 bases; bases with no gene match: 7.

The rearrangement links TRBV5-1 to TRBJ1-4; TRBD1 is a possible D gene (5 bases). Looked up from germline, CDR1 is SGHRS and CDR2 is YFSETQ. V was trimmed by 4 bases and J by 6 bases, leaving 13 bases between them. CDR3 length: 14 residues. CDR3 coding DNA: TGCGCCAGCAGCCCGGGACGAACAGATGAAAAACTGTTTTTT. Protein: CASSPGRTDEKLFF.

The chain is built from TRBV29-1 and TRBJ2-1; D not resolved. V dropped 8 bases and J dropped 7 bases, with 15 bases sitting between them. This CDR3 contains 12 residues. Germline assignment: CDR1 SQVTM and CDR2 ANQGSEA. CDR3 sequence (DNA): TGCAGCCGCGTGGCCCAACTGAATGAGCAGTTCTTC. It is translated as CSRVAQLNEQFF.

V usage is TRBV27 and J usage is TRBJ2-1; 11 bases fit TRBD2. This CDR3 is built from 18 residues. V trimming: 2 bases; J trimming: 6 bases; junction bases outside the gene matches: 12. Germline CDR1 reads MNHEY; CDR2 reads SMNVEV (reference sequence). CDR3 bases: TGTGCCAGCAGTTTAGCCTCCGCACTAGCGGGAGTAATCAATGAGCAGTTCTTC. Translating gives CASSLASALAGVINEQFF.

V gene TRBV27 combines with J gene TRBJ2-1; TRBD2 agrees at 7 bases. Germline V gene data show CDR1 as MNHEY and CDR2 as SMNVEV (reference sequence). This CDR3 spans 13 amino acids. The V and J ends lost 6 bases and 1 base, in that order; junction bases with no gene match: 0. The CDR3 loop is CASSGRSYNEQFF. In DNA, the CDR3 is TGTGCCAGCAGCGGGAGGTCCTACAATGAGCAGTTCTTC.

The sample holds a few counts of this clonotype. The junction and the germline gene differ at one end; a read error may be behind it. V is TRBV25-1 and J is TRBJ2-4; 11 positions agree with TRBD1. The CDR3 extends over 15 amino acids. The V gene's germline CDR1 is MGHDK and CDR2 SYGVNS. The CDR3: CTSSAWDRGFLPQYF. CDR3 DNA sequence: TGTACCAGCAGTGCGTGGGACAGGGGGTTCCTCCCGCAGTACTTC.

The CDR3 is CASSQLGNSYEQYF. CDR3 DNA sequence: TGTGCCAGCAGCCAATTGGGCAATTCCTACGAGCAGTACTTC. The V gene is TRBV3-1, the J gene TRBJ2-4, with D unresolved. The J call is uncertain, as TRBJ2-7 better fits the DNA end. The CDR3 is 14 amino acids. CDR1 and CDR2 (germline): LGHDT, YNNKEL (reference sequence).

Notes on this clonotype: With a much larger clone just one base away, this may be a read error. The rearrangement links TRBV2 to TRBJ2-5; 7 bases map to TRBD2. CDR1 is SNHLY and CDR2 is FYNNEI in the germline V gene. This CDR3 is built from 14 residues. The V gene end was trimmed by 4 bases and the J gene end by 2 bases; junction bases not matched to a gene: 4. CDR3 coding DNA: TGTGCCAGCAGTGGCTGGCGGGGGCAAGAGACCCAGTACTTC. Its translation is CASSGWRGQETQYF.